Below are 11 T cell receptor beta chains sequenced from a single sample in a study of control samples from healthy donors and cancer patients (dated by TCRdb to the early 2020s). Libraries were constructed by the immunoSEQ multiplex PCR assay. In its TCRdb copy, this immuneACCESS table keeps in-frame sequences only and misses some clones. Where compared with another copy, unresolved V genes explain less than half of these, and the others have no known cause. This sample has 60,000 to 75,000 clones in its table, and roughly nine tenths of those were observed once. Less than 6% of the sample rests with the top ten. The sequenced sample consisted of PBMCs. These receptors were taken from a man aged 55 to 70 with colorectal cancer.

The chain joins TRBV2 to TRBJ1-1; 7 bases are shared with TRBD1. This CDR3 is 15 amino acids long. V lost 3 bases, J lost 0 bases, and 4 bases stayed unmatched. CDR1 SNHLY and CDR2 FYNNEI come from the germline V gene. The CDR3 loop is CASSEGQPMNTEAFF. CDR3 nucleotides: TGTGCCAGCAGTGAGGGACAGCCCATGAACACTGAAGCTTTCTTT. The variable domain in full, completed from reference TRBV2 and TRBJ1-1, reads EPEVTQTPSHQVTQMGQEVILRCVPISNHLYFYWYRQILGQKVEFLVSFYNNEISEKSEIFDDQFSVERPDGSNFTLKIRSTKLEDSAMYFCASSEGQPMNTEAFFGQGTRLTVV.

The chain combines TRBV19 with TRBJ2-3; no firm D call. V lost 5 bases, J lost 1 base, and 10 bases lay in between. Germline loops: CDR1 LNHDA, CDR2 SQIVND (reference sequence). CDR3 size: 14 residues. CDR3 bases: TGTGCCAGTAGTGAGCGTCACGGCACAGATACGCAGTATTTT. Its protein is CASSERHGTDTQYF. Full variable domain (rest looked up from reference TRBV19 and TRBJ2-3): DGGITQSPKYLFRKEGQNVTLSCEQNLNHDAMYWYRQDPGQGLRLIYYSQIVNDFQKGDIAEGYSVSREKKESFPLTVTSAQKNPTAFYLCASSERHGTDTQYFGPGTRLTVL.

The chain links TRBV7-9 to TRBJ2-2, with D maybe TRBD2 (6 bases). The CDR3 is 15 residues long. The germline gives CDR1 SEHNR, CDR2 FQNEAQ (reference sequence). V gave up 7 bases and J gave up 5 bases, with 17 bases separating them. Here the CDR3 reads CASTPAQGGTGELFF. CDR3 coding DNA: TGTGCCAGCACCCCGGCCCAGGGAGGAACCGGGGAGCTGTTTTTT.

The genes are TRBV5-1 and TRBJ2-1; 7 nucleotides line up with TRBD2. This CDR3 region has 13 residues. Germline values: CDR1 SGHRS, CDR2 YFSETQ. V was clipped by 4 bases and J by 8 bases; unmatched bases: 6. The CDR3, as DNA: TGCGCCAGCAGCCCCGGGGGGTGGGATGAGCAGTTCTTC. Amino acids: CASSPGGWDEQFF.

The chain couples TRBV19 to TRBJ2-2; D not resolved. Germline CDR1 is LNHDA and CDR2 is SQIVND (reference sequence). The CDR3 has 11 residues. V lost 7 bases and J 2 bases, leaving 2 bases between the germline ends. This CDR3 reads CASTNTGELFF. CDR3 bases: TGTGCCAGTACCAACACCGGGGAGCTGTTTTTT.

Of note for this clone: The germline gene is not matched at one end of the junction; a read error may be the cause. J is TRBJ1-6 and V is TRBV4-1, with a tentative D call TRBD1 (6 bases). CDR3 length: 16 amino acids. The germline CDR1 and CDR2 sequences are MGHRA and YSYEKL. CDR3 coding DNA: TGCGCCAGCAGCCAAGATTTTGTCAGGGGCAATTCACTCCTCCACTTT. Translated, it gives CASSQDFVRGNSLLHF.

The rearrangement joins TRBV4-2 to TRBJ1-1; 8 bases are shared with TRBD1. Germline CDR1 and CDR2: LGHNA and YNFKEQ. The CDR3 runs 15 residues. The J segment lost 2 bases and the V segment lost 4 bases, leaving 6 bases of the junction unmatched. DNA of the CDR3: TGTGCCAGCAGCCCCGGGACAGGCGGAAACACTGAAGCTTTCTTT. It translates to CASSPGTGGNTEAFF.

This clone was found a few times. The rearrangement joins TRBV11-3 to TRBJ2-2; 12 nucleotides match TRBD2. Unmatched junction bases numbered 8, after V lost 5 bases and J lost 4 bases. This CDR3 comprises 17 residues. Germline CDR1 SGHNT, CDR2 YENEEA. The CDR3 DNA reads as TGTGCCAGCAGCCCGACTAGCGGGGGTAGAGGCACCGGGGAGCTGTTTTTT. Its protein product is CASSPTSGGRGTGELFF. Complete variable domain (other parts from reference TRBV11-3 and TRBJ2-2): EAGVVQSPRYKIIEKKQPVAFWCNPISGHNTLYWYLQNLGQGPELLIRYENEEAVDDSQLPKDRFSAERLKGVDSTLKIQPAELGDSAVYLCASSPTSGGRGTGELFFGEGSRLTVL.

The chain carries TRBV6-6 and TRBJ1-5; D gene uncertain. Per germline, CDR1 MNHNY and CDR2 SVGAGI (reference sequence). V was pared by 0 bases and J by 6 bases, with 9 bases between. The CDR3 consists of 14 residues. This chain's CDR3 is CASSYSTSGQPQHF. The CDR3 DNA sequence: TGTGCCAGCAGTTACTCGACGTCGGGTCAGCCCCAGCATTTT.

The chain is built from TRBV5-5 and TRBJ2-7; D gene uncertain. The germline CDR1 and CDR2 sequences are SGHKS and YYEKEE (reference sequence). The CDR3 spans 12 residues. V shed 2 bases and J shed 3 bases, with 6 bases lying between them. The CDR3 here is CASSFTDYEQYF. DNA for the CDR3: TGTGCCAGCAGCTTTACTGACTACGAGCAGTACTTC. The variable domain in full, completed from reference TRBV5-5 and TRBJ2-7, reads DAGVTQSPTHLIKTRGQQVTLRCSPISGHKSVSWYQQVLGQGPQFIFQYYEKEERGRGNFPDRFSARQFPNYSSELNVNALLLGDSALYLCASSFTDYEQYFGPGTRLTVT.

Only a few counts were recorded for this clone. The CDR3 coding sequence is TGCACCAGCAGCCAACTGACAGGCCTGAATCAGCCCCAGCATTTT. It is translated as CTSSQLTGLNQPQHF. The J gene is TRBJ1-5, the V gene TRBV1; no check of the table's D call, TRBD1, against the DNA was made. TRBV1 is designated a pseudogene. The CDR3 length is 15 residues.